Below, 10 T cell receptor beta chains from the same sample are listed, as sequenced in a study of vaccination effects on CD4 cells after COVID-19 (dated by TCRdb to between 2022 and 2023). Their antigen targets remain unknown. Library construction relied on the immunoSEQ multiplex PCR assay. The source is immuneACCESS, and TCRdb retained only in-frame sequences with V and J called. Part of the clones is not carried over; for the studies checked, unresolved V genes explain less than half of this, and the remainder is unexplained. Present in this sample are tens of thousands of clones, roughly four fifths of which were seen just once. The top ten constitute approximately 5.3% of the sample. To identify antigen-specific CD4+ T cell clonotypes by their expansion, the ViraFEST assay first stimulated PBMC with viral peptide pools and then applied TCR sequencing. After around 11 days of culture, CD4+ T cells were isolated with the EasySep CD4+ T cell isolation kit. Negative nucleocapsid antibody results before and after vaccination confirmed that the healthy vaccine recipients had no prior SARS-CoV-2 infection.

This sample comprised CD4+ T cells from PBMCs cultured with SARS-CoV-2 spike peptides, obtained before COVID-19 vaccination. This specimen's cell subset or site label, interpreted: SARS-CoV-2 spike overlapping peptide pool stimulation. The origin of the receptors is a human donor who received a COVID-19 vaccine.

This clone was detected only a few times. V gene TRBV5-5 combines with J gene TRBJ2-1, with TRBD2 matching over 16 bases. Germline loops: CDR1 SGHKS, CDR2 YYEKEE (reference sequence). Trimming removed 7 bases from V and 10 bases from J; junction bases left unmatched: 2. This CDR3 has 13 amino acids. The CDR3 region has the DNA TGTGCCAGCGGGACTAGCGGGAGGGACGAGCAGTTCTTC. It translates to CASGTSGRDEQFF.

This clone was seen just once. The chain uses TRBV25-1 and TRBJ1-2, with 7 bases matching TRBD1. The CDR3 extends over 13 amino acids. V lost 4 bases, J lost 4 bases, and 3 bases stayed unmatched. Germline loops: CDR1 MGHDK, CDR2 SYGVNS. The CDR3, as DNA: TGTGCCAGCAGTGGAGACAGGGCCTATGGCTACACCTTC. Translating it yields CASSGDRAYGYTF.

The rearrangement joins TRBV27 to TRBJ2-4; possible D gene TRBD1, 6 bases. The CDR3 runs to 14 residues. V lost 2 bases and J 7 bases, leaving 12 bases between the germline ends. Germline-derived CDR1 and CDR2 are MNHEY and SMNVEV (reference sequence). CDR3 amino acids: CASSLSQGSNIQYF. The CDR3 DNA follows: TGTGCCAGCAGTTTAAGTCAGGGGTCGAACATTCAGTACTTC.

A few counts support this clone. This sequence joins TRBV4-1 and TRBJ1-5; 7 bases line up with TRBD1. After removal of 5 bases from V and 2 bases from J, the junction contained 9 bases not matched to a gene. Per germline, CDR1 MGHRA and CDR2 YSYEKL. This CDR3 is 16 amino acids long. The DNA of the CDR3 is TGCGCCAGCAGCTCCCCCCTCGACAGGGGCAATCAGCCCCAGCATTTT. Its protein product is CASSSPLDRGNQPQHF.

This clone was seen only a few times. The V and J genes are TRBV10-3 and TRBJ2-2; 9 bases agree with TRBD1. Germline CDR1 is ENHRY and CDR2 is SYGVKD. V lost 6 bases and J lost 0; bases outside the gene matches: 2. The CDR3 is 15 residues long. CDR3 amino acids: CAIRRQGANTGELFF. The DNA of the CDR3 is TGTGCCATCAGGAGACAGGGGGCGAACACCGGGGAGCTGTTTTTT.

The chain has TRBV5-1 and TRBJ1-1; D not certain. The CDR3 has 14 residues. Per the germline V gene, CDR1 is SGHRS and CDR2 is YFSETQ. The ends were cut back, 1 base at V and 2 bases at J, with 9 bases in the middle. Here the CDR3 DNA reads TGCGCCAGCAGCTTGCAGTGGGGTAACACTGAAGCTTTCTTT. Translated, it gives CASSLQWGNTEAFF.

The chain is built from TRBV29-1 and TRBJ1-1, with 7 bases aligning to TRBD1. The V segment lost 7 bases and the J segment 3 bases; nucleotides outside the gene matches: 11. Per the germline V gene, CDR1 is SQVTM and CDR2 is ANQGSEA. This CDR3 is 14 amino acids long. The chain's CDR3 is CSARDSQVHTEAFF. CDR3 nucleotides: TGCAGCGCTCGGGACAGCCAAGTTCACACTGAAGCTTTCTTT.

The gene calls are TRBV28 and TRBJ1-6; the D is unclear. CDR3 size: 12 residues. V gave up 5 bases and J gave up 7 bases, with 6 bases separating them. The V gene's germline CDR1 is MDHEN and CDR2 SYDVKM. The CDR3 is CASSVVNSPLHF. DNA of the CDR3: TGTGCCAGCAGTGTCGTAAATTCACCCCTCCACTTT.

V usage is TRBV5-1 and J usage is TRBJ2-1, with 12 bases aligning to TRBD2. This CDR3 spans 15 amino acids. Germline V gene lookup returns CDR1 SGHRS and CDR2 YFSETQ. With 4 bases clipped from V and 5 bases from J, the junction kept 4 bases outside the gene matches. CDR3 DNA: TGCGCCAGCAGCGCCGGACTAGCGGGGAACAATGAGCAGTTCTTC. Translated: CASSAGLAGNNEQFF.

This sequence joins TRBV5-1 and TRBJ2-7; D is unclear. The length of the CDR3 is 14 residues. Germline CDR1 reads SGHRS; CDR2 reads YFSETQ. V lost 4 bases to trimming and J lost 2 bases, with 13 bases between them. CDR3 DNA sequence: TGCGCCAGCAGCCCATCGGCAGGAACCTACGAGCAGTACTTC. This translates into CASSPSAGTYEQYF. The complete variable domain, with remaining parts taken from reference TRBV5-1 and TRBJ2-7, reads KAGVTQTPRYLIKTRGQQVTLSCSPISGHRSVSWYQQTPGQGLQFLFEYFSETQRNKGNFPGRFSGRQFSNSRSEMNVSTLELGDSALYLCASSPSAGTYEQYFGPGTRLTVT.